The 18 T cell receptor beta chains reported below all come from one sample, sequenced in a study of T cell responses to AZD1222 COVID-19 vaccine. TCRdb's table, derived via immunoSEQ multiplex PCR, lists solely in-frame clones and lacks some. In the table there are some 130,000 clones, roughly 90% of which are singletons. Sequencing was performed on peripheral blood, taken on day 0 of AZD1222 vaccination. The receptor set was obtained from an adult in good health.

In regard to this clone: In the same sample, other DNA sequences code for this CDR3. The chain is built from TRBV3-1 (or the pseudogene TRBV3-2) and TRBJ2-3; 7 bases align to TRBD1. The CDR3 extends over 16 amino acids. Trimming at V came to 0 bases and at J to 3 bases, leaving 6 bases not matched to a gene. Per germline, CDR1 LGHDT and CDR2 YNNKEL (reference sequence). The CDR3 spells CASSQDRAGGTDTQYF. Written as DNA, the CDR3 is TGTGCCAGCAGCCAAGATCGCGCAGGGGGAACAGATACGCAGTATTTT.

CDR3 in amino acids: CASSGNRDISLTEAFF. The CDR3 bases are TGTGCCAGCAGTGGTAACCGGGACATATCCCTAACTGAAGCTTTCTTT. The rearrangement joins TRBV28 to TRBJ1-1; a weak D match, TRBD1 (6 bases). V lost 5 bases, J lost 5 bases, and 21 bases lay in between. This CDR3 has 16 amino acids. CDR1 MDHEN and CDR2 SYDVKM come from the germline V gene.

The rearrangement uses TRBV19 and TRBJ2-5; the match to TRBD2 covers 8 bases. Germline V CDR1 and CDR2: LNHDA, SQIVND (reference sequence). After removal of 3 bases from V and 3 bases from J, the junction contained 9 bases not matched to a gene. The CDR3 sequence is 16 residues long. Here the CDR3 DNA reads TGTGCCAGTAGTATCCTCGGGGGGGCAGGGGAAGAGACCCAGTACTTC. Its translation is CASSILGGAGEETQYF.

The rearrangement uses TRBV5-4 and TRBJ1-6; D gene uncertain. Germline loops: CDR1 SGHNT, CDR2 YYREEE (reference sequence). There are 15 residues in the CDR3. Trimming took off 9 bases at V and 2 bases at J, with 15 bases between the two ends. The CDR3 loop is CATSIGEPYNSPLHF. CDR3 nucleotides: TGTGCCACTTCAATCGGAGAGCCCTATAATTCACCCCTCCACTTT.

This clone was counted between two and nine times. The rearrangement links TRBV6-5 to TRBJ1-5; D is unclear. The V and J ends lost 2 bases and 0 bases respectively, with 2 bases between them. Germline V gene sequence: CDR1 MNHEY, CDR2 SVGAGI. The CDR3 totals 13 residues. The CDR3 region has the DNA TGTGCCAGCAGTTACGATAGCAATCAGCCCCAGCATTTT. Protein product: CASSYDSNQPQHF.

This clone was observed once. The V gene is TRBV5-1, the J gene TRBJ2-1, with 11 bases that match TRBD1. The germline CDR1 and CDR2 sequences are SGHRS and YFSETQ. The CDR3 contains 15 residues. V lost 4 bases to trimming and J lost 6 bases; unmatched junction nucleotides: 6. The CDR3 DNA is TGCGCCAGCAGCAAGGACAGGGGGCACGGCAATGAGCAGTTCTTC. Translating it yields CASSKDRGHGNEQFF.

The CDR3 region has the DNA TGTGCCAGCAGCCACCGAAGGGGGGGAGGAGGCTACGAGCAGTACTTC. Translating gives CASSHRRGGGGYEQYF. The chain has TRBV3-1 (or the pseudogene TRBV3-2) and TRBJ2-7, with D tentatively TRBD2 (7 bases). Trimming took off 3 bases at V and 3 bases at J, with 18 bases between the two ends. In germline, CDR1 is LGHDT, CDR2 YNNKEL (reference sequence). This CDR3 contains 16 residues.

V gene TRBV28 combines with J gene TRBJ2-1; 9 bases fit TRBD1. The CDR3 has 14 amino acids. Germline trimming cut 7 bases from V and 1 base from J; bases unmatched to any gene: 2. Per the germline V gene, CDR1 is MDHEN and CDR2 is SYDVKM. The CDR3 sequence: CASIGTGSYNEQFF. DNA of the CDR3: TGTGCCAGCATTGGGACAGGGTCCTACAATGAGCAGTTCTTC.

This chain joins TRBV5-1 and TRBJ1-6; D unresolved. V was trimmed by 3 bases and J by 5 bases, leaving 9 bases between them. The CDR3 has 14 residues. In germline, CDR1 is SGHRS, CDR2 YFSETQ. CDR3 bases: TGCGCCAGCAGCTCGGTCCCCGATAATTCACCCCTCCACTTT. Residues: CASSSVPDNSPLHF.

V and J are TRBV2 and TRBJ2-5; 12 bases match TRBD2. Germline values: CDR1 SNHLY, CDR2 FYNNEI. The CDR3 length is 16 residues. J gave up 0 bases and V 8 bases, and 7 bases lay outside the gene matches. In DNA form, the CDR3 reads TGTGCCAGCGGATGGACTAGCGGGACCAACCAAGAGACCCAGTACTTC. This gives the protein CASGWTSGTNQETQYF.

The CDR3 protein is CASREAEDGYTF. The CDR3 nucleotides are TGTGCCAGCAGGGAGGCGGAGGACGGCTACACCTTC. This sequence joins TRBV6-5 and TRBJ1-2; no clear D gene. Trimming left V 6 bases short and J 8 bases short, with 13 bases between. Germline loops: CDR1 MNHEY, CDR2 SVGAGI. The CDR3 length is 12 residues.

This clone was detected once. For the CDR3, the DNA is TGTGCCAGCAGTTTACGCTATGGCTACACCTTC. Residues: CASSLRYGYTF. The chain recombines TRBV28 with TRBJ1-2; D is unclear. This CDR3 has 11 residues. The V end was cut by 2 bases, the J end by 4 bases, with 2 bases between. From germline, CDR1 is MDHEN and CDR2 SYDVKM.

The chain is built from TRBV19 and TRBJ2-7; D is unresolved. The V gene's germline CDR1 is LNHDA and CDR2 SQIVND (reference sequence). V lost 1 base and J lost 3, with 7 bases in between. This CDR3 has 13 residues. CDR3 region: CASSIAVGYEQYF. The CDR3 region has the DNA TGTGCCAGTAGTATAGCGGTTGGCTACGAGCAGTACTTC.

The rearrangement joins TRBV20-1 to TRBJ1-2, with 7 bases matching TRBD1. Germline assignment: CDR1 DFQATT and CDR2 SNEGSKA (reference sequence). V shed 3 bases and J 2 bases; nucleotides not matched to a gene: 9. The CDR3 has 15 residues. For the CDR3, the DNA is TGCAGTGCTAGTGGGGGACAGAGGGGGAACTATGGCTACACCTTC. As protein: CSASGGQRGNYGYTF.

The chain joins TRBV18 to TRBJ1-1; 7 positions agree with TRBD1. The germline gives CDR1 KGHSH, CDR2 LQKENI. V was pared by 3 bases and J by 2 bases, with 6 bases of the junction left unmatched. The CDR3 is 15 residues long. The CDR3 spells CASSPRQGINTEAFF. The DNA of the CDR3 is TGTGCCAGCTCACCCCGACAGGGAATAAACACTGAAGCTTTCTTT.

The chain is built from TRBV5-4 and TRBJ2-7; the D gene is possibly TRBD2 (6 bases). In germline, CDR1 is SGHNT, CDR2 YYREEE (reference sequence). Trimming took 3 bases from V and 0 from J, leaving 19 bases between them. This CDR3 region has 17 residues. Here the CDR3 DNA reads TGTGCCAGCAGCTCATGGGGATTGGCGGGGAGCTCCTACGAGCAGTACTTC. This sequence encodes CASSSWGLAGSSYEQYF.

The V call is TRBV18, the J call TRBJ1-5, with a possible D match to TRBD1 (6 bases). CDR1 is KGHSH and CDR2 is LQKENI in the germline V gene. V shed 3 bases and J shed 6 bases, with 18 bases lying between them. The CDR3 runs 16 residues. The CDR3 DNA follows: TGTGCCAGCTCACCTTCGACAACAGGGAGCGGTCAGCCCCAGCATTTT. This gives the protein CASSPSTTGSGQPQHF.

This rearrangement joins TRBV7-9 to TRBJ1-1, with D tentatively TRBD1 (6 bases). This CDR3 contains 12 residues. CDR1 and CDR2 (germline): SEHNR, FQNEAQ (reference sequence). Trimming took 4 bases from V and 6 from J, leaving 9 bases between them. The CDR3 nucleotides read TGTGCCAGCAGCTCGCAGGGGTCTGAAGCTTTCTTT. Amino acids: CASSSQGSEAFF.